The 32 T cell receptor beta chains given below trace back to one sample, sequenced in a study of T-cell reconstitution after alpha-beta-depleted transplantation in children. Unique molecular identifiers were built into the TCRbeta library. TCRdb analysed the PCR reads with MiXCR anew, one entry per CDR3 protein. The data contain over 90,000 distinct CDR3 sequences, approximately 6% of them singletons. The material sequenced was PBMCs, mostly from graft donor cells, taken 60 days after TCRalphabeta/CD19-depleted stem cell transplant. These receptor sequences come from a female patient aged 2-9 years who had a stem cell transplant for Fanconi anemia, so the T cells may come from the graft donor.

The chain combines TRBV30 with TRBJ2-7, with 9 bases aligning to TRBD1. The germline V gene encodes CDR1 GTSNPN and CDR2 SVGIG (reference sequence). This CDR3 contains 13 residues. The junction had 3 bases not matched to a gene; V was cut back by 4 bases and J by 2 bases. The CDR3 protein is CAWNRDRAYEQYF. The DNA for the CDR3 is TGTGCCTGGAACCGGGACAGGGCCTACGAGCAGTACTTC.

This clonotype appeared many times. The gene calls are TRBV12-3 or TRBV12-4 and TRBJ2-1; perhaps TRBD2 as D (5 bases). The V and J ends lost 1 base and 5 bases respectively, with 12 bases between them. The CDR3 contains 15 residues. The chain's CDR3 is CASSLGAWGDNEQFF. The CDR3 nucleotides read TGTGCCAGCAGTTTAGGCGCCTGGGGAGACAATGAGCAGTTCTTC.

This clonotype has only a few counts. The V and J genes are TRBV6-5 and TRBJ2-5, with 7 positions matching TRBD2. V dropped 0 bases and J dropped 7; count of bases not matched to a gene: 5. Per germline, CDR1 MNHEY and CDR2 SVGAGI. The CDR3 totals 14 residues. CDR3 region: CASSYSGGSWTQYF. In DNA, the CDR3 is TGTGCCAGCAGTTACTCCGGCGGGAGTTGGACCCAGTACTTC.

This chain links TRBV20-1 with TRBJ2-1, with 9 bases aligning to TRBD2. There are 18 residues in the CDR3. CDR1 is DFQATT, CDR2 SNEGSKA, per germline (reference sequence). Losses at the gene ends were 0 bases for V and 6 bases for J; bases not matched to a gene: 15. The CDR3 DNA is TGCAGTGCTAGAGATCGCCGTCCCCCTAGCGGGAATGGCAATGAGCAGTTCTTC. As protein: CSARDRRPPSGNGNEQFF.

This clonotype was counted many times. The chain recombines TRBV7-9 with TRBJ2-7, with 7 bases fitting TRBD1. V dropped 6 bases and J dropped 2; count of bases not matched to a gene: 10. Germline CDR1 SEHNR, CDR2 FQNEAQ (reference sequence). The CDR3 length is 15 residues. The CDR3 here is CASSPRDRSPYEQYF. Here the CDR3 DNA reads TGTGCCAGCAGTCCCCGGGACAGAAGTCCCTACGAGCAGTACTTC. Looking up the rest from reference TRBV7-9 and TRBJ2-7 gives the full variable domain: DTGVSQNPRHKITKRGQNVTFRCDPISEHNRLYWYRQTLGQGPEFLTYFQNEAQLEKSRLLSDRFSAERPKGSFSTLEIQRTEQGDSAMYLCASSPRDRSPYEQYFGPGTRLTVT.

This clonotype was detected many times. This chain joins TRBV4-1 and TRBJ1-1, with D possibly TRBD1 on 5 matching bases. CDR1 MGHRA and CDR2 YSYEKL come from the germline V gene. The V end lost 4 bases, the J end lost 0 bases, and 15 bases lay between the germline ends. CDR3 size: 16 residues. The CDR3 region has the DNA TGCGCCAGCAGCCTCTCACCGGGACTGATGAACACTGAAGCTTTCTTT. This sequence encodes CASSLSPGLMNTEAFF.

This clonotype was detected many times. Written as DNA, the CDR3 is TGCGCCAGCAGCCATATACTGACAGCCTCTGGAAACACCATATATTTT. It is translated as CASSHILTASGNTIYF. J is TRBJ1-3 and V is TRBV4-1; a weak D match, TRBD1 (5 bases). V was pared by 3 bases and J by 0 bases, with 12 bases between. CDR3 size: 16 residues. Germline loops: CDR1 MGHRA, CDR2 YSYEKL.

This clonotype was observed a few times. Here the CDR3 reads CASSLDQPGHGFF. The DNA of the CDR3 is TGTGCCAGCAGCTTGGATCAGCCAGGGCACGGTTTCTTT. This chain links TRBV5-5 with TRBJ1-1, with D perhaps matching TRBD1 (5 bases). Looked up from germline, CDR1 is SGHKS and CDR2 is YYEKEE (reference sequence). The CDR3 runs to 13 residues. Trimming shortened V by 0 bases and J by 13 bases, and 16 bases separated the two germline ends.

This clonotype was seen a few times. The chain has TRBV12-3 or TRBV12-4 and TRBJ2-7; 9 positions match TRBD2. Losses at the gene ends were 2 bases for V and 3 bases for J; bases not matched to a gene: 8. This CDR3 comprises 16 residues. In DNA form, the CDR3 reads TGTGCCAGCAGTTTAAGCGGGGGGCCGCGATTCTACGAGCAGTACTTC. Translated: CASSLSGGPRFYEQYF.

In its sample, this clonotype was seen once. This sequence joins TRBV2 and TRBJ2-5; 7 bases map to TRBD2. With V trimmed by 10 bases and J by 2 bases, 19 bases remained unmatched. The CDR3 contains 17 residues. Germline values: CDR1 SNHLY, CDR2 FYNNEI. The CDR3 spells CAICLIRGRGLQETQYF. The CDR3 DNA follows: TGTGCCATCTGTTTAATTCGGGGGAGGGGCCTTCAAGAGACCCAGTACTTC.

This clonotype was found many times. V is TRBV28 and J is TRBJ2-5; TRBD2 is a possible D gene (7 bases). V was pared by 3 bases and J by 5 bases, with 22 bases between. This CDR3 is built from 17 residues. Germline V lookup: CDR1 MDHEN, CDR2 SYDVKM. Here the CDR3 reads CASSLGGGARKKETQYF. Here the CDR3 DNA reads TGTGCCAGCAGTTTGGGAGGGGGGGCTCGAAAAAAGGAGACCCAGTACTTC.

The chain joins TRBV5-1 to TRBJ2-5; a possible D gene is TRBD1 (5 bases). There are 15 residues in the CDR3. V lost 5 bases and J lost 2, with 16 bases in between. Germline assignment: CDR1 SGHRS and CDR2 YFSETQ. CDR3 sequence (DNA): TGCGCCAGCAGAACCCTCGGACAAATACAAGAGACCCAGTACTTC. This sequence encodes CASRTLGQIQETQYF. Variable domain in full (rest from reference TRBV5-1 and TRBJ2-5): KAGVTQTPRYLIKTRGQQVTLSCSPISGHRSVSWYQQTPGQGLQFLFEYFSETQRNKGNFPGRFSGRQFSNSRSEMNVSTLELGDSALYLCASRTLGQIQETQYFGPGTRLLVL.

This clonotype appeared a few times. The CDR3 nucleotides read TGTGCCAGCAGCCAACTAGCATCCCAAGGGTACGAGCAGTACTTC. This translates into CASSQLASQGYEQYF. V is TRBV12-3 or TRBV12-4 and J is TRBJ2-7; possibly TRBD2 for D (6 bases). The length of the CDR3 is 15 residues. The V end was cut by 6 bases, the J end by 4 bases, with 19 bases between.

This clonotype was seen at least ten times. V and J are TRBV2 and TRBJ2-2; no clear D. CDR3 length equals 12 residues. Germline loops: CDR1 SNHLY, CDR2 FYNNEI. The V gene lost 8 bases and the J gene lost 7 bases, with 11 bases spanning the gap. The CDR3 DNA sequence: TGTGCCAGCCGGTTGGGGATCGGGGAGCTGTTTTTT. Protein sequence: CASRLGIGELFF.

This clonotype came up many times. The CDR3 spells CASSLGNREGTDTQYF. As DNA, the CDR3 is TGCGCCAGCAGCTTGGGTAACAGGGAAGGGACAGATACGCAGTATTTT. The chain carries TRBV5-1 and TRBJ2-3, with D possibly matching TRBD1 (6 bases). This CDR3 is 16 amino acids long. Germline values: CDR1 SGHRS, CDR2 YFSETQ. V was shortened by 0 bases and J by 3 bases, with 14 bases between the two germline ends.

This clonotype was picked up a small number of times. This chain uses TRBV5-1 with TRBJ2-7; D gene unclear. In germline, CDR1 is SGHRS, CDR2 YFSETQ. The CDR3 runs 15 residues. V lost 4 bases to trimming and J lost 1 base, with 15 bases between them. CDR3 sequence: CASSPLGPLSYEQYF. CDR3 in DNA: TGCGCCAGCAGCCCATTAGGGCCCCTGTCCTACGAGCAGTACTTC.

This clonotype was counted at least ten times. The CDR3 nucleotides are TGTGCCAGCAGCGGTACGTTCTCTGGAAACACCATATATTTT. Translated, it gives CASSGTFSGNTIYF. This chain uses TRBV9 with TRBJ1-3; D is unresolved. The germline V and J ends were trimmed by 3 bases and 0 bases, with 7 bases remaining between them. Germline-derived CDR1 and CDR2 are SGDLS and YYNGEE. The CDR3 totals 14 residues.

The CDR3 DNA sequence: TGTGCCAGCAGCCGAACTACCTACGAGCAGTACTTC. Translating gives CASSRTTYEQYF. The V and J genes are TRBV13 and TRBJ2-7; no definite D call. V shed 5 bases and J shed 2 bases, with 7 bases lying between them. Germline loops: CDR1 PRHDT, CDR2 FYEKMQ (reference sequence). This CDR3 has 12 residues.

This clonotype was seen at least ten times. The chain carries TRBV28 and TRBJ2-7; D unresolved. With 6 bases removed from V and 4 bases from J, the gap between germline ends came to 13 bases. This CDR3 spans 13 amino acids. Germline V gene data show CDR1 as MDHEN and CDR2 as SYDVKM. CDR3 residues: CASRTLGPYEQYF. The CDR3 DNA reads TGTGCCAGCAGGACGCTAGGTCCGTACGAGCAGTACTTC.

The sample holds a few counts of this clonotype. The J gene is TRBJ2-6, the V gene TRBV6-2 or TRBV6-3; D not resolved. The CDR3 has 15 residues. Trimming took off 2 bases at V and 4 bases at J, with 9 bases between the two ends. Per the germline V gene, CDR1 is MNHEY and CDR2 is SVGEGT. CDR3 coding DNA: TGTGCCAGCAGTTACGAAAGGATGGGGGCCAACGTCCTGACTTTC. Residues: CASSYERMGANVLTF.

This clonotype showed up many times. V is TRBV2 and J is TRBJ2-3; possible D gene TRBD1, 5 bases. The germline gives CDR1 SNHLY, CDR2 FYNNEI. The length of the CDR3 is 12 residues. Trimming removed 3 bases from V and 5 bases from J, with 6 bases in between. The CDR3 sequence is CASSDDRDTQYF. The CDR3 DNA reads as TGTGCCAGCAGTGACGACAGAGATACGCAGTATTTT.

This clonotype has a count of ten or more. This chain uses TRBV12-3 or TRBV12-4 with TRBJ2-1; D uncertain. Trimming pared 5 bases from V and 12 bases from J, leaving 11 bases between. The CDR3 contains 11 residues. For the CDR3, the DNA is TGTGCCAGCAGTCTTACCGGCGGGCAGTTCTTC. Amino acids: CASSLTGGQFF.

This clonotype occurred many times. The chain recombines TRBV18 with TRBJ2-2, with TRBD2 as a possible D gene (5 bases). The V end was cut by 2 bases, the J end by 5 bases, with 12 bases between. CDR3 size: 15 residues. Germline V gene data show CDR1 as KGHSH and CDR2 as LQKENI. The CDR3 sequence is CASSPTGMRTGELFF. CDR3 bases: TGTGCCAGCTCACCAACGGGAATGAGGACCGGGGAGCTGTTTTTT. Variable domain in full (rest from reference TRBV18 and TRBJ2-2): NAGVMQNPRHLVRRRGQEARLRCSPMKGHSHVYWYRQLPEEGLKFMVYLQKENIIDESGMPKERFSAEFPKEGPSILRIQQVVRGDSAAYFCASSPTGMRTGELFFGEGSRLTVL.

This clonotype has ten or more counts. The chain has TRBV9 and TRBJ2-7; 7 nucleotides line up with TRBD2. CDR1 is SGDLS, CDR2 YYNGEE, per germline. After removal of 3 bases from V and 3 bases from J, the junction contained 6 bases not matched to a gene. The CDR3 has 14 amino acids. In nucleotides, the CDR3 is TGTGCCAGCAGCGCGGGCGGGGGTAACTACGAGCAGTACTTC. Translation: CASSAGGGNYEQYF.

In this sample, this clonotype turned up many times. The V gene is TRBV14, the J gene TRBJ1-1; D is undetermined. Germline CDR1 and CDR2: SGHDN and FVKESK. The CDR3 is 12 residues long. The V and J ends lost 4 bases and 2 bases respectively, with 5 bases between them. CDR3: CASSPINTEAFF. CDR3 in DNA: TGTGCCAGCAGCCCAATTAACACTGAAGCTTTCTTT.

This clonotype has at least ten counts. V usage is TRBV29-1 and J usage is TRBJ2-7, with 14 bases matching TRBD2. The CDR3 consists of 14 residues. Germline CDR1 is SQVTM and CDR2 is ANQGSEA. J lost 6 bases, V lost 4 bases, and 5 bases had no gene match. In DNA, the CDR3 is TGCAGCGTTGGACTAGCGGGAGGGCCTGGCGAGCAGTACTTC. Translation gives CSVGLAGGPGEQYF.

A few counts support this clonotype. The chain has TRBV20-1 and TRBJ2-3, with 9 bases matching TRBD2. V dropped 0 bases and J dropped 0; count of bases not matched to a gene: 4. Per germline, CDR1 DFQATT and CDR2 SNEGSKA (reference sequence). The CDR3 runs 16 residues. Here the CDR3 DNA reads TGCAGTGCTAGAGAGCGGGGACTAGCTAGCACAGATACGCAGTATTTT. Protein sequence: CSARERGLASTDTQYF.

This clonotype has at least ten counts. This sequence joins TRBV9 and TRBJ2-1; D remains ambiguous. Trimming removed 0 bases from V and 6 bases from J, with 10 bases in between. The CDR3 covers 14 residues. Germline-derived CDR1 and CDR2 are SGDLS and YYNGEE. The chain's CDR3 is CASSVEILFNEQFF. CDR3 DNA sequence: TGTGCCAGCAGCGTAGAAATACTATTCAATGAGCAGTTCTTC.

This clonotype turned up a few times. The chain couples TRBV28 to TRBJ1-2; D is uncertain. With 3 bases removed from V and 7 bases from J, the gap between germline ends came to 12 bases. Germline values: CDR1 MDHEN, CDR2 SYDVKM. The CDR3 extends over 13 amino acids. The CDR3 loop is CASSFTRTGGYTF. CDR3 DNA sequence: TGTGCCAGCAGTTTCACACGGACGGGTGGCTACACCTTC.

In its sample, this clonotype was seen many times. This chain connects TRBV12-3 or TRBV12-4 to TRBJ2-2; no clear D. V was trimmed by 5 bases and J by 4 bases, leaving 5 bases between them. This CDR3 is built from 12 residues. For the CDR3, the DNA is TGTGCCAGCAGTATACTCACCGGGGAGCTGTTTTTT. Protein sequence: CASSILTGELFF.

This clonotype was picked up a small number of times. The rearrangement links TRBV30 to TRBJ2-3; 9 bases align to TRBD2. In germline, CDR1 is GTSNPN, CDR2 SVGIG (reference sequence). CDR3 length: 12 amino acids. J was trimmed by 6 bases and V by 4 bases; bases with no gene match: 2. CDR3 amino acids: CAWTSGADTQYF. CDR3 DNA sequence: TGTGCCTGGACTAGCGGGGCGGATACGCAGTATTTT.

This clonotype was seen ten or more times. The rearrangement joins TRBV5-1 to TRBJ2-1; TRBD1 matches 9 bases. Germline trimming cut 4 bases from V and 2 bases from J; bases unmatched to any gene: 16. Germline V gene sequence: CDR1 SGHRS, CDR2 YFSETQ. The CDR3 loop spans 19 amino acids. CDR3 sequence reads: CASSQDRGVRRAPYNEQFF. CDR3 DNA sequence: TGCGCCAGCAGCCAGGACAGGGGCGTCCGTCGTGCACCCTACAATGAGCAGTTCTTC.